The 13 T cell receptor beta chains below come from one sample, sequenced in a study of CD8+ T cells in alopecia areata. RNA was isolated and reverse transcribed to cDNA, the sequencing template. Generated by immunoSEQ multiplex PCR, the TCRdb table keeps only in-frame clones and is missing some. Of just over 20,000 clones listed, roughly two thirds were seen once; the top ten hold under 5%. About 5 patients' CD4+ populations were sorted into CD25+CD127- cells. The source material was CD4+ Tregs sorted from blood. The receptors derive from a human donor with alopecia areata.

The V and J genes are TRBV7-2 and TRBJ1-4; perhaps TRBD1 as D (6 bases). The germline CDR1 and CDR2 sequences are SGHTA and FQGNSA. The CDR3 loop spans 15 amino acids. Trimming shortened V by 5 bases and J by 8 bases, and 18 bases separated the two germline ends. The CDR3 here is CASSIRGRIGEKLFF. The CDR3 nucleotides read TGTGCCAGCAGCATCAGGGGCAGGATCGGAGAAAAACTGTTTTTT.

This clone has a single count. The V and J genes are TRBV2 and TRBJ1-1; 10 bases align to TRBD1. The CDR3 contains 16 residues. Looked up from germline, CDR1 is SNHLY and CDR2 is FYNNEI. V shed 7 bases and J 5 bases; nucleotides not matched to a gene: 13. CDR3 loop: CASTLRDRGGSTEAFF. CDR3 bases: TGTGCCAGCACCCTCCGGGACAGGGGCGGGAGTACTGAAGCTTTCTTT.

The V call is TRBV7-9, the J call TRBJ2-7; tentative D call: TRBD2 (7 bases). The V end was cut by 6 bases, the J end by 8 bases, with 20 bases between. Germline V gene sequence: CDR1 SEHNR, CDR2 FQNEAQ (reference sequence). The CDR3 runs to 14 residues. The CDR3 nucleotides read TGTGCCAGCAGTTCAAGCGGGACAAGTGATAAGCAGTACTTC. Its translation is CASSSSGTSDKQYF.

This chain joins TRBV5-6 and TRBJ2-4; 9 bases agree with TRBD1. The CDR3 sequence is 15 residues long. The germline CDR1 and CDR2 sequences are SGHDT and YYEEEE. V gave up 1 base and J gave up 5 bases; unmatched junction bases: 4. The CDR3 DNA reads TGTGCCAGCAGCTTGACAGGGGGCGCCCAAAACATTCAGTACTTC. The encoded protein is CASSLTGGAQNIQYF. Full variable domain (outside the CDR3, taken from reference TRBV5-6 and TRBJ2-4): DAGVTQSPTHLIKTRGQQVTLRCSPKSGHDTVSWYQQALGQGPQFIFQYYEEEERQRGNFPDRFSGHQFPNYSSELNVNALLLGDSALYLCASSLTGGAQNIQYFGAGTRLSVL.

This clone was seen a few times. The chain recombines TRBV27 with TRBJ2-2, with 9 bases fitting TRBD2. The J segment lost 7 bases and the V segment lost 0 bases, leaving 12 bases of the junction unmatched. The CDR3 is made up of 18 amino acids. Germline V gives CDR1 MNHEY, CDR2 SMNVEV (reference sequence). The CDR3 loop is CASSLSGGGRVLIGELFF. Here the CDR3 DNA reads TGTGCCAGCAGTTTATCTGGCGGCGGGAGGGTTCTTATCGGGGAGCTGTTTTTT.

The CDR3 coding sequence is TGCGCCAGCAGCCCGACCGGGGACGAGCAGTTCTTC. Its protein product is CASSPTGDEQFF. The V and J genes are TRBV4-3 and TRBJ2-1, with D perhaps matching TRBD1 or TRBD2 (5 bases each). This CDR3 comprises 12 residues. Trimming stripped 4 bases from V and 10 bases from J, with 11 bases between. Germline V gene sequence: CDR1 LGHNA, CDR2 YSLEER.

In this sample, this clone turned up a few times. The chain uses TRBV7-8 and TRBJ1-4; D possibly corresponds to TRBD1 (5 bases). V was shortened by 2 bases and J by 8 bases, with 12 bases between the two germline ends. The CDR3 runs to 14 residues. The germline CDR1 and CDR2 sequences are SGHVS and FQNEAQ. The DNA for the CDR3 is TGTGCCAGCAGCTTATATGACAGCGTAGAAAAACTGTTTTTT. This sequence encodes CASSLYDSVEKLFF.

V is TRBV7-2 and J is TRBJ2-1, with a weak D call TRBD2 (7 bases). CDR3 length: 16 residues. V lost 7 bases and J lost 3, with 19 bases in between. Germline V gene sequence: CDR1 SGHTA, CDR2 FQGNSA. CDR3 DNA sequence: TGTGCCAGCACCACCCGAGGGGGGGCTTTCTACAATGAGCAGTTCTTC. Protein product: CASTTRGGAFYNEQFF.

This clone was recorded a few times. The chain carries TRBV7-8 and TRBJ1-1; a weak D match, TRBD1 (5 bases). V lost 1 base to trimming and J lost 10 bases, with 13 bases between them. The CDR3 loop spans 13 amino acids. Germline CDR1 reads SGHVS; CDR2 reads FQNEAQ. The CDR3 DNA is TGTGCCAGCAGCTTAGGGTTTAGGCAGGGAGCTTTCTTT. As protein: CASSLGFRQGAFF.

The chain employs TRBV11-2 and TRBJ2-1; possible D gene TRBD2, 6 bases. Germline V CDR1 and CDR2: SGHAT, FQNNGV. The V end was cut by 3 bases, the J end by 0 bases, with 12 bases between. The CDR3 length is 16 residues. This chain's CDR3 is CASSFLRDLSYNEQFF. CDR3 nucleotide sequence: TGTGCCAGCAGCTTCTTGCGGGACCTCTCCTACAATGAGCAGTTCTTC.

CDR3 in DNA: TGTGCCAGCAGCTCGCCCGGGACAGGGGGTTTCTATGGCTACACCTTC. It specifies CASSSPGTGGFYGYTF. The rearrangement uses TRBV11-2 and TRBJ1-2; 11 bases map to TRBD1. With V trimmed by 4 bases and J by 4 bases, 8 bases remained unmatched. Germline CDR1 SGHAT, CDR2 FQNNGV. The CDR3 covers 16 residues.

This chain uses TRBV10-3 with TRBJ1-2; D is ambiguous. The germline V gene encodes CDR1 ENHRY and CDR2 SYGVKD. CDR3 length: 12 amino acids. Trimming cost V 8 bases and J 4 bases, with 11 bases left between them. Here the CDR3 DNA reads TGTGCCATCCAGCTGGAGGGCTATGGCTACACCTTC. It codes for CAIQLEGYGYTF.

V and J are TRBV28 and TRBJ2-7; possible D gene TRBD1, 5 bases. Per germline, CDR1 MDHEN and CDR2 SYDVKM. V dropped 3 bases and J dropped 3 bases, with 15 bases sitting between them. The CDR3 covers 15 residues. The CDR3 coding sequence is TGTGCCAGCAGTTTCCAGGGTGCCGAGGACTACGAGCAGTACTTC. Residues: CASSFQGAEDYEQYF. The variable domain in full, with the rest retrieved from reference TRBV28 and TRBJ2-7, is DVKVTQSSRYLVKRTGEKVFLECVQDMDHENMFWYRQDPGLGLRLIYFSYDVKMKEKGDIPEGYSVSREKKERFSLILESASTNQTSMYLCASSFQGAEDYEQYFGPGTRLTVT.